The clone carrying this T cell receptor (beta chain) was detected ten times or more. The V gene's germline CDR1 is MNHEY and CDR2 SVGAGI. The V and J ends lost 0 bases and 0 bases respectively, with 15 bases between them. This CDR3 is built from 17 residues. Duration under 3 months, a NOSPECS grade of at least 4, and a Clinical Activity Score of at least 3 characterized the ophthalmopathy patients. The source of the sample is a study of T cells in Graves' hyperthyroidism and ophthalmopathy. Regions amplified from RNA transcripts were the TCR beta CDR3 regions. With the HTBI primer set, the TCR CDR3 went through a first round of RT-PCR. TCRdb redid the calling of the multiplex PCR reads with MiXCR, one entry per CDR3 protein. The sample carries 450,000 to 550,000 distinct CDR3 sequences, around a quarter recorded once.

Specimen: blood. The chain recombines TRBV6-5 with TRBJ2-7, with a weak D call TRBD1 (5 bases). This TCR derives from a young woman with Graves' ophthalmopathy. The CDR3 sequence: CASSYSSPGISSYEQYF. CDR3 DNA: TGTGCCAGCAGTTACTCGAGCCCAGGGATTAGCTCCTACGAGCAGTACTTC.